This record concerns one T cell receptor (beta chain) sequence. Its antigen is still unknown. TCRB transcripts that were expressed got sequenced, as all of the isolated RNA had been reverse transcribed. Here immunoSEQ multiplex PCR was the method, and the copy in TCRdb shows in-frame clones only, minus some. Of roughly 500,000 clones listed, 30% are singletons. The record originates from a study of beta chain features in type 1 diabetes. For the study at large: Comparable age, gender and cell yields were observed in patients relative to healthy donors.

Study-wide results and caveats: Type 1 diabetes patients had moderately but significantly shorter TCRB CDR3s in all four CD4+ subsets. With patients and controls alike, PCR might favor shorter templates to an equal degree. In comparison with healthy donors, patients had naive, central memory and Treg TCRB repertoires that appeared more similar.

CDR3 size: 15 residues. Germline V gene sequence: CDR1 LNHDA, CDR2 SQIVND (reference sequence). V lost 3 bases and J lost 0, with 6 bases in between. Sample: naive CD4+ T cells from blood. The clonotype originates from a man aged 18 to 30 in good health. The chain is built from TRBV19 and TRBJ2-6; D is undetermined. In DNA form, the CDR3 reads TGTGCCAGTAGTATGTGGGGCTCTGGGGCCAACGTCCTGACTTTC. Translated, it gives CASSMWGSGANVLTF.